This T cell receptor (beta chain) was recovered during a study of cytomegalovirus exposure and HLA in healthy donors. The PCR was carried out with 60 Vbeta primers and 13 Jbeta primers. How the authors handled the data: The authors later counted around 80 million unique TCR beta chains, some 10 million of them shared. Here immunoSEQ multiplex PCR was the method, and the copy in TCRdb shows in-frame clones only, minus some. V and J calls and clone size are copied from that table; D and trimming were computed from the DNA. The data contain around 300,000 clones, around nine tenths of them seen just once; the ten biggest clones take up 2% to 3%. The origin of this receptor is a woman aged 18-29 years in good health and CMV-seronegative. The specimen sequenced was PBMCs.

DNA for the CDR3: TGTGCCAGCAGCGGGGTTCAAGGCCTTGGAGGGAACACTGAAGCTTTCTTT. The encoded protein is CASSGVQGLGGNTEAFF. V and J are TRBV14 and TRBJ1-1, with D hard to call. V was trimmed by 5 bases and J by 1 base, leaving 20 bases between them. The CDR3 runs 17 residues. From germline, CDR1 is SGHDN and CDR2 FVKESK.